This is a list of T cell receptor beta chains from one sample in a study of CDR3 diversity in severe acne. TCRdb re-analysed the PCR reads in MiXCR, keeping a single row per CDR3 protein. The sample shows roughly 100,000 distinct CDR3 sequences, roughly half of them seen only once. Sequenced: blood. The source is a male donor with acne. Both conserved end residues are part of each CDR3. A D gene is named only where the DNA matches it firmly. Size tells how often a clone was seen (once, few, many) or the class of an expanded clone, and some rows leave it out.

size: many
V: TRBV3-1
D: TRBD2
J: TRBJ2-5
DNA: TGTGCCAGCCGGCCGACTAGCGGCCAAGAGACCCAGTACTTC
CDR3: CASRPTSGQETQYF

size: many
V: TRBV19
D: -
J: TRBJ1-4
DNA: TGTGCCAGTAGTATTTCGTACAGCAATAATGAAAAACTGTTTTTT
CDR3: CASSISYSNNEKLFF

size: -
V: TRBV19
D: TRBD1
J: TRBJ2-7
DNA: TGTGCCAGTAGTATACCAGGGGGCTACGAGCAGTACTTC
CDR3: CASSIPGGYEQYF

size: -
V: TRBV7-9
D: -
J: TRBJ1-4
DNA: TGCGCCAGCAGCCAAGGGGAGGTCGAAAAACTGTTTTTT
CDR3: CASSQGEVEKLFF

size: many
V: TRBV2
D: -
J: TRBJ2-1
DNA: TGTGCCACCCGCGAAGCAGCGTACAATGAGCAGTTCTTC
CDR3: CATREAAYNEQFF

size: -
V: TRBV28
D: TRBD1
J: TRBJ1-2
DNA: TGTGCCAGCAGTTTTTTGACAGGGGGCTATGGCTACACCTTC
CDR3: CASSFLTGGYGYTF

size: many
V: TRBV9
D: TRBD2
J: TRBJ2-5
DNA: TGTGCCAGCAGCGCGATAGGACTAGCGGCACAAGAGACCCAGTACTTC
CDR3: CASSAIGLAAQETQYF

size: many
V: TRBV25-1
D: -
J: TRBJ1-1
DNA: TGTGCCAGCGGAGTAACAAGGACTGAAGCTTTCTTT
CDR3: CASGVTRTEAFF

size: -
V: TRBV10-3
D: -
J: TRBJ2-1
DNA: TGTGCCATCAAAGGGTTGGGGTTGTTCAATGAGCAGTTCTTC
CDR3: CAIKGLGLFNEQFF

size: many
V: TRBV20-1
D: -
J: TRBJ2-5
DNA: TGCAGTGCTAGACGACTGGACAGTCAAGAGACCCAGTACTTC
CDR3: CSARRLDSQETQYF

size: -
V: TRBV29-1
D: TRBD2
J: TRBJ2-7
DNA: TGCAGCGTTGAAGCCGGGACTAGCGGATCTGGCGAGCAGTACTTC
CDR3: CSVEAGTSGSGEQYF

size: many
V: TRBV12-3/TRBV12-4
D: TRBD1
J: TRBJ1-2
DNA: TGTGCCAGCAGTGACAGGGCCGATAACTATGGCTACACCTTC
CDR3: CASSDRADNYGYTF

size: -
V: TRBV10-3
D: TRBD2
J: TRBJ2-7
DNA: TGTGCCATCAGTGGGGGGACTAGCGGATACGAGCAGTACTTC
CDR3: CAISGGTSGYEQYF

size: many
V: TRBV9
D: -
J: TRBJ1-5
DNA: TGTGCCAGCAGCGTAGGGTCTGGCCGTGGGCAGCCCCAGCATTTT
CDR3: CASSVGSGRGQPQHF

size: few
V: TRBV20-1
D: -
J: TRBJ1-1
DNA: TGCAGTGCTAGAGACCACCCGGTCAGCATGAACACTGAAGCTTTCTTT
CDR3: CSARDHPVSMNTEAFF

size: many
V: TRBV12-3/TRBV12-4
D: TRBD2
J: TRBJ2-1
DNA: TGTGCCAGCAGTTTCGTTCTAGCGGGAGAAGTCAGGCAGTTCTTC
CDR3: CASSFVLAGEVRQFF

size: many
V: TRBV19
D: TRBD1
J: TRBJ2-6
DNA: TGTGCCAGTACCGACAGGGTTCCCAGCTCTGGGGCCAACGTCCTGACTTTC
CDR3: CASTDRVPSSGANVLTF

size: many
V: TRBV2
D: -
J: TRBJ2-3
DNA: TGTGCCAGCAGTGAAGAATGGAGAAACACAGATACGCAGTATTTT
CDR3: CASSEEWRNTDTQYF

size: -
V: TRBV12-3/TRBV12-4
D: -
J: TRBJ1-5
DNA: TGTGCCAGCAGTCCCCCAGGTGGGCAGCCCCAGCATTTT
CDR3: CASSPPGGQPQHF

size: -
V: TRBV24-1
D: -
J: TRBJ1-2
DNA: TGTGCCACCAGTAATGCAGGGAACTATGGCTACACCTTC
CDR3: CATSNAGNYGYTF

size: many
V: TRBV25-1
D: -
J: TRBJ1-6
DNA: TGTGCCAGCACCGGGGAGGGTAATTCACCCCTCCACTTT
CDR3: CASTGEGNSPLHF

size: -
V: TRBV5-1
D: TRBD1
J: TRBJ1-1
DNA: TGCGCCAGCAGCTTGACAGGGGAAACGTGGAACACTGAAGCTTTCTTT
CDR3: CASSLTGETWNTEAFF

size: few
V: TRBV5-6
D: -
J: TRBJ1-2
DNA: TGTGCCAGCAGTTCCGGGCCGAACTATGGCTACACCTTC
CDR3: CASSSGPNYGYTF

size: -
V: TRBV29-1
D: TRBD1
J: TRBJ1-4
DNA: TGCAGCGCCTTCGTGGGGACAGGGAATCCTAATGAAAAACTGTTTTTT
CDR3: CSAFVGTGNPNEKLFF

size: -
V: TRBV9
D: TRBD2
J: TRBJ2-2
DNA: TGTGCCAGCAGCGTAGTGAGCGGGAGGGCCCATTCGAACACCGGGGAGCTGTTTTTT
CDR3: CASSVVSGRAHSNTGELFF

size: few
V: TRBV11-3
D: -
J: TRBJ2-1
DNA: TGTGCCAGCAGCTCCGGAGGGGGGACAGTTGGACCTAGCTCCTACAATGAGCAGTTCTTC
CDR3: CASSSGGGTVGPSSYNEQFF

size: many
V: TRBV28
D: -
J: TRBJ2-5
DNA: TGTGCCAGCAGCGTACCTCCGGGTCTACCGGAGACCCAGTACTTC
CDR3: CASSVPPGLPETQYF

size: -
V: TRBV11-2
D: TRBD2
J: TRBJ2-1
DNA: TGTGCCAGCAGCAGGACTAGCGGAGAGCAGTCCTTC
CDR3: CASSRTSGEQSF

size: many
V: TRBV5-5
D: -
J: TRBJ2-5
DNA: TGTGCCAGCAGCGCAAGGGGGGAGACCCAGTACTTC
CDR3: CASSARGETQYF

size: once
V: TRBV7-2
D: TRBD1
J: TRBJ1-6
DNA: TGTGCCAGCAGCCTGGGACAGGGGGCTCACAATTCACCCCTCCACTTT
CDR3: CASSLGQGAHNSPLHF

size: once
V: TRBV12-5
D: -
J: TRBJ1-1
DNA: TGTGCTAGTGCACTGAACACTGAAGCTTTCTTT
CDR3: CASALNTEAFF

size: once
V: TRBV24-1
D: -
J: TRBJ2-2
DNA: TGTGCCACCAGTGACTACGCCGGGGAGCTGTTTTTT
CDR3: CATSDYAGELFF

size: -
V: TRBV4-2
D: -
J: TRBJ2-3
DNA: TGTGCCAGCAGCCAAGATCATGGTAGCTCGGCTACGCAGTATTTT
CDR3: CASSQDHGSSATQYF

size: many
V: TRBV2
D: -
J: TRBJ2-7
DNA: TGTGCCAGCGGATGGCAGGGATATTCCTACGAGCAGTACTTC
CDR3: CASGWQGYSYEQYF

size: -
V: TRBV20-1
D: -
J: TRBJ2-7
DNA: TGCAGTGGATCCGAGTTATTTTACGAGCAGTACTTC
CDR3: CSGSELFYEQYF

size: -
V: TRBV20-1
D: TRBD1
J: TRBJ1-1
DNA: TGCAGTGCTACCCCAGGGGGGGGGAACACTGAAGCTTTCTTT
CDR3: CSATPGGGNTEAFF

size: many
V: TRBV7-2
D: TRBD2
J: TRBJ2-5
DNA: TGTGCCAGCAGCTATTGGGGGGGGGGGAAGACCCAGTACTTC
CDR3: CASSYWGGGKTQYF

size: many
V: TRBV4-2
D: TRBD1
J: TRBJ1-1
DNA: TGTGCCAGCAGCCAAGGCGGACCGGGACAGGGGGTGAACACTGAAGCTTTCTTT
CDR3: CASSQGGPGQGVNTEAFF

size: -
V: TRBV29-1
D: -
J: TRBJ2-1
DNA: TGCAGCTTACGACTAGTTCCTGAGCAGTTCTTC
CDR3: CSLRLVPEQFF

size: -
V: TRBV7-2
D: TRBD2
J: TRBJ2-2
DNA: TGTGCCAGCAGACTAGCGGGATACCCGGAGCTGTTTTTT
CDR3: CASRLAGYPELFF

size: -
V: TRBV20-1
D: TRBD2
J: TRBJ2-2
DNA: TGCAGTGCTAGAATGGGACTAGCGGTGAACACCGGGGAGCTGTTTTTT
CDR3: CSARMGLAVNTGELFF

size: -
V: TRBV4-1
D: -
J: TRBJ2-3
DNA: TGCGCCAGCAGCCGTAACCGGGACAACTTTCCAGATACGCAGTATTTT
CDR3: CASSRNRDNFPDTQYF

size: -
V: TRBV9
D: TRBD2
J: TRBJ2-7
DNA: TGTGCCAGCAGCGAGGGACTAGCGGGACAGGGGAAGAACGAGCAGTACTTC
CDR3: CASSEGLAGQGKNEQYF

size: many
V: TRBV24-1
D: -
J: TRBJ2-1
DNA: TGTGCCACCAGTCTCCCCCGTGGAGGTGGAGTCAATGAGCAGTTCTTC
CDR3: CATSLPRGGGVNEQFF

size: -
V: TRBV28
D: -
J: TRBJ2-6
DNA: TGTGCCAGTGACAAAGCCCGGACTGGGGCCAACGTCCTGACTTTC
CDR3: CASDKARTGANVLTF

size: few
V: TRBV20-1
D: -
J: TRBJ1-1
DNA: TGCAGTGCTAGAGATCTTGTTTACACTGAAGCTTTCTTT
CDR3: CSARDLVYTEAFF

size: many
V: TRBV5-8
D: TRBD2
J: TRBJ2-1
DNA: TGTGCCAGCAGAAAAGCGGGAGGGCACAATGAGCAGTTCTTC
CDR3: CASRKAGGHNEQFF

size: -
V: TRBV7-9
D: -
J: TRBJ1-2
DNA: TGCGCCAGCAGCCCCCGCCAGCATGATGGCTGCACCTTC
CDR3: CASSPRQHDGCTF

size: -
V: TRBV5-1
D: -
J: TRBJ2-5
DNA: TGCGCCAGCAGCATCGACGTTAGAAGGGAGACCCAGTACTTC
CDR3: CASSIDVRRETQYF

size: few
V: TRBV3-1
D: -
J: TRBJ2-5
DNA: TGTGCCAGCGAGCCCGGAGGTCGGGAGACCCAGTACTTC
CDR3: CASEPGGRETQYF

size: -
V: TRBV15
D: -
J: TRBJ1-2
DNA: TGTGCCACCAGCAGCCTCCAGGGTTCCAACTATGGCTACACCTTC
CDR3: CATSSLQGSNYGYTF